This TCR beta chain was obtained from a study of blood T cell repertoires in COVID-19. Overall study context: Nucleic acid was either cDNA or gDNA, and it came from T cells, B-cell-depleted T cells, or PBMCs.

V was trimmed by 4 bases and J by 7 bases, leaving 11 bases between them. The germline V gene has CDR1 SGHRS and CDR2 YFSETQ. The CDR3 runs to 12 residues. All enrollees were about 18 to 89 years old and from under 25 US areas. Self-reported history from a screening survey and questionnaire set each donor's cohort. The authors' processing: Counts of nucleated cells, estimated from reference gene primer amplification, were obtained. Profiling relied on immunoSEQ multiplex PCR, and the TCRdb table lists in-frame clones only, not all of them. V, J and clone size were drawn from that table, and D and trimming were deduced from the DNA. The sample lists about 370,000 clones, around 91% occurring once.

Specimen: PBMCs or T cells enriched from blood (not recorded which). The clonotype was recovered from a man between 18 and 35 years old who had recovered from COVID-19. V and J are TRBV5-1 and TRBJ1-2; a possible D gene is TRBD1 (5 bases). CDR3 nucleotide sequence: TGCGCCAGCAGCCTCCTCGGGGGTGGCTACACCTTC. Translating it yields CASSLLGGGYTF.